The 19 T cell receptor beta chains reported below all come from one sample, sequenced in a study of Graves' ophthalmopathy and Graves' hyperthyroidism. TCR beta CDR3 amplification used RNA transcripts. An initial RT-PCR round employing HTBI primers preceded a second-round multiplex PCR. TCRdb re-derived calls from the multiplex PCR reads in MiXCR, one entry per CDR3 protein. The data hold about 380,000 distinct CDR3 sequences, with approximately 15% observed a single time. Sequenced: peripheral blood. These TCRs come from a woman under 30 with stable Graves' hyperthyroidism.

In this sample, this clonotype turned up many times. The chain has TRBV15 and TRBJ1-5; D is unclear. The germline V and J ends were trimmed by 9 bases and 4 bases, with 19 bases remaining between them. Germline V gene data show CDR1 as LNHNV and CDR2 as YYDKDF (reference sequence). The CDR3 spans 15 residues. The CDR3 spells CATTRAEEGNQPQHF. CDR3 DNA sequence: TGTGCCACAACTCGGGCAGAAGAAGGTAATCAGCCCCAGCATTTT.

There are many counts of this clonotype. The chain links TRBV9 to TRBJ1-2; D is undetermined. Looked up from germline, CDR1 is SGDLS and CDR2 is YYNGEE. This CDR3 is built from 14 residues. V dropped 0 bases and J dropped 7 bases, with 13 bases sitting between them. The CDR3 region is CASSVVEGIGGYTF. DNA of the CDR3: TGTGCCAGCAGCGTAGTGGAGGGAATCGGTGGCTACACCTTC.

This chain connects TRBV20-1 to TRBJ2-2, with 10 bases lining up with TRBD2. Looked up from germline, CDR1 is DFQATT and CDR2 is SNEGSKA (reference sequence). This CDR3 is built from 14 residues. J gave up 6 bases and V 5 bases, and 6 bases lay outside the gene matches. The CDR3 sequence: CSAERAGGPGELFF. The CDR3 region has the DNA TGCAGTGCTGAGCGAGCGGGGGGGCCCGGGGAGCTGTTTTTT.

CDR3 sequence: CSALDYLLNTGELFF. CDR3 sequence (DNA): TGCAGTGCTCTAGACTACCTACTAAACACCGGGGAGCTGTTTTTT. The V and J genes are TRBV20-1 and TRBJ2-2, with a possible D match to TRBD2 (5 bases). V was trimmed by 5 bases and J by 2 bases, leaving 15 bases between them. This CDR3 has 15 residues. CDR1 is DFQATT, CDR2 SNEGSKA, per germline (reference sequence).

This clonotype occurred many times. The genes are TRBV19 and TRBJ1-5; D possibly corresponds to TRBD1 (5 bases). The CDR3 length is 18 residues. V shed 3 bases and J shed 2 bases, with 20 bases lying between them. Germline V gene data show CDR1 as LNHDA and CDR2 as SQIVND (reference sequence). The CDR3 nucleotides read TGTGCCAGTAGTATCAGGCAGGGTCCTTATTACGGCAATCAGCCCCAGCATTTT. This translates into CASSIRQGPYYGNQPQHF.

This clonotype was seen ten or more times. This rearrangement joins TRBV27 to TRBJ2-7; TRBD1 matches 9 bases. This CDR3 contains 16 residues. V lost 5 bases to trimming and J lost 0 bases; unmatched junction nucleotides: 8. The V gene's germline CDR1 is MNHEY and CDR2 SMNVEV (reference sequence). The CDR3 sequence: CASSPAGTGSSYEQYF. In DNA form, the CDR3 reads TGTGCCAGCAGTCCCGCCGGGACAGGGAGCTCCTACGAGCAGTACTTC.

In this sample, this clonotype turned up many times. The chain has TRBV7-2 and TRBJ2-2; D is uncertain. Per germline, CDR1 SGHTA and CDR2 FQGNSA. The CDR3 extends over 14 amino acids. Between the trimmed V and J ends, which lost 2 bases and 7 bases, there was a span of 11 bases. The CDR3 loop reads CASSLMSKGGELFF. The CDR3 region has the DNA TGTGCCAGCAGCTTAATGTCGAAGGGCGGGGAGCTGTTTTTT.

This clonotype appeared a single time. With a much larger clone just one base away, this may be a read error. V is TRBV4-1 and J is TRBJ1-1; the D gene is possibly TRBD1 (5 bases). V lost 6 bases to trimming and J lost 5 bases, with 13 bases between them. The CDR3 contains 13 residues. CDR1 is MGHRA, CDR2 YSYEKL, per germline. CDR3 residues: CASRDHGATEAFF. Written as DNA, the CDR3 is TGCGCCAGCAGGGATCATGGGGCTACTGAAGCTTTCTTT.

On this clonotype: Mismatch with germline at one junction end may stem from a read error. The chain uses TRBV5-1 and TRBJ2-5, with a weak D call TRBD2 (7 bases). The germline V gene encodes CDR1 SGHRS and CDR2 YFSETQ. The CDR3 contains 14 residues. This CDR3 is CASSLNGGQETRYF. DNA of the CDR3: TGCGCCAGCAGCTTGAACGGGGGGCAAGAGACCCGGTACTTC.

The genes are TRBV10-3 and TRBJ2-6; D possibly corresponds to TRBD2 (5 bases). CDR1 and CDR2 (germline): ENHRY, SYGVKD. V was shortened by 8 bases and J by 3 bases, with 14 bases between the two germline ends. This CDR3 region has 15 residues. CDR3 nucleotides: TGTGCCATCGGACTGAAAGGAGGTGGGGCCAACGTCCTGACTTTC. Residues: CAIGLKGGGANVLTF.

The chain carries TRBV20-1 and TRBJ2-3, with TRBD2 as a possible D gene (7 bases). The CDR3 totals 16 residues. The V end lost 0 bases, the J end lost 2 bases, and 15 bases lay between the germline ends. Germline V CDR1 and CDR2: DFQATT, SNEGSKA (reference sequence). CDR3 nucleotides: TGCAGTGCTAGAGATGGATGGGGGGGGCACACAGATACGCAGTATTTT. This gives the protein CSARDGWGGHTDTQYF.

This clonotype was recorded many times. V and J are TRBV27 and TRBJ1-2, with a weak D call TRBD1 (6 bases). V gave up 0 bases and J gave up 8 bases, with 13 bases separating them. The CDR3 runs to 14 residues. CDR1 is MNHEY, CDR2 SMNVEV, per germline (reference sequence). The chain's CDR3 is CASSLSKGGLGYTF. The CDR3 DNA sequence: TGTGCCAGCAGTTTATCAAAGGGGGGGTTAGGCTACACCTTC.

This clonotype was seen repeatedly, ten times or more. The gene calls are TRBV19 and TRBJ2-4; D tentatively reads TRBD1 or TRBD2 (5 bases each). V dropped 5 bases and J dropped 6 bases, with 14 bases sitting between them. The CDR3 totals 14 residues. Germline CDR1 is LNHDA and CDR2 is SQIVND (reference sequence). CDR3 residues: CASSPSFGGNIQYF. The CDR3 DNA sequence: TGTGCCAGTAGTCCCAGTTTTGGGGGAAACATTCAGTACTTC.

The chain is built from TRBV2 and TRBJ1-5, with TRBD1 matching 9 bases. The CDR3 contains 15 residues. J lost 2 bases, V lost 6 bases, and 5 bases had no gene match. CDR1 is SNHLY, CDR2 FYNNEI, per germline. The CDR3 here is CASRDRTGGNQPQHF. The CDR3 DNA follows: TGTGCCAGCAGGGATCGGACAGGGGGCAATCAGCCCCAGCATTTT.

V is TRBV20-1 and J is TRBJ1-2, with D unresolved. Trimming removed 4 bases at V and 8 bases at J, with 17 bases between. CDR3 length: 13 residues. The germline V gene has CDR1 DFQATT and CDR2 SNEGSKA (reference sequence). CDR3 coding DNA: TGCAGTGCTATCGAGGCAGGTCGAGGCGGCTACACCTTC. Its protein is CSAIEAGRGGYTF.

This CDR3 reads CATSRVRAGTSGYEQYF. The CDR3 region has the DNA TGTGCCACCAGCAGGGTTAGGGCCGGGACTAGCGGTTACGAGCAGTACTTC. The chain uses TRBV15 and TRBJ2-7; 11 nucleotides align to TRBD2. The CDR3 loop spans 17 amino acids. The V gene's germline CDR1 is LNHNV and CDR2 YYDKDF (reference sequence). Trimming took 3 bases from V and 4 from J; bases not matched to a gene: 11.

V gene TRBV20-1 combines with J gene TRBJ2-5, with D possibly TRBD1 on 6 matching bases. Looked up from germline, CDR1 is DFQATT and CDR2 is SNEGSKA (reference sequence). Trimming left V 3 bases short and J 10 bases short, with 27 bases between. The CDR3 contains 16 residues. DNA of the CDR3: TGCAGTGCTAGGCTTGGACAGCCCTCGGGGTCCGTGCGCCAGTACTTC. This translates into CSARLGQPSGSVRQYF.

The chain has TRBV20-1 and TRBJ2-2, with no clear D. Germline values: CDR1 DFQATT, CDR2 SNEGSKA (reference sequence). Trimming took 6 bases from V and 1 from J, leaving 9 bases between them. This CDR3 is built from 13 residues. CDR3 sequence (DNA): TGCAGTGCCCTCCCTCAGAACACCGGGGAGCTGTTTTTT. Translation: CSALPQNTGELFF.

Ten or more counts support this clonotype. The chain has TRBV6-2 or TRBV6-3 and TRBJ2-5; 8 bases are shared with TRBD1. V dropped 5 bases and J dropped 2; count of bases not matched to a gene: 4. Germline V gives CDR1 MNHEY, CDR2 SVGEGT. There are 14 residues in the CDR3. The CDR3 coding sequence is TGTGCCAGCAGTAGGACAGGGACACAAGAGACCCAGTACTTC. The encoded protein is CASSRTGTQETQYF.